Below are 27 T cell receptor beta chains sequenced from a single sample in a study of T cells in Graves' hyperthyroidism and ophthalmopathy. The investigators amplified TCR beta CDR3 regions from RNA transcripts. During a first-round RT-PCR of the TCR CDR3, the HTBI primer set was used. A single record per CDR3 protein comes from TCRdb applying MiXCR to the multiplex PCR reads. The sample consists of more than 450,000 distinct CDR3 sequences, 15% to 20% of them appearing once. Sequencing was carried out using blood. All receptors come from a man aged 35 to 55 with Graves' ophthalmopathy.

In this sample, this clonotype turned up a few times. The CDR3 DNA follows: TGTGCCAGCAGCATCTACAGCGGGGCTAAAGAGACCCAGTACTTC. Amino acids: CASSIYSGAKETQYF. The chain couples TRBV9 to TRBJ2-5; TRBD2 matches at 7 bases. The germline V gene encodes CDR1 SGDLS and CDR2 YYNGEE. CDR3 length: 15 amino acids. V was clipped by 4 bases and J by 3 bases; unmatched bases: 9.

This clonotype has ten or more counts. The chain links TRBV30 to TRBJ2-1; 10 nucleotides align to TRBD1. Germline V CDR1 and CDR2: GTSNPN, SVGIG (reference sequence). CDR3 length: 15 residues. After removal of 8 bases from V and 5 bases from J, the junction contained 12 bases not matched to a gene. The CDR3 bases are TGTGCCAGGTTTAATCCGGGACAGGGGAACAATGAGCAGTTCTTC. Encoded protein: CARFNPGQGNNEQFF.

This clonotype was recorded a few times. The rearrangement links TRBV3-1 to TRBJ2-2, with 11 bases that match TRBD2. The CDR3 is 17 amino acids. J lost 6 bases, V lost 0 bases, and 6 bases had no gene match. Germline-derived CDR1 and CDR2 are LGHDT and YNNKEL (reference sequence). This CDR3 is CASSQEASGGIAGELFF. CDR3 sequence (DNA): TGTGCCAGCAGCCAAGAAGCTAGCGGGGGGATTGCCGGGGAGCTGTTTTTT.

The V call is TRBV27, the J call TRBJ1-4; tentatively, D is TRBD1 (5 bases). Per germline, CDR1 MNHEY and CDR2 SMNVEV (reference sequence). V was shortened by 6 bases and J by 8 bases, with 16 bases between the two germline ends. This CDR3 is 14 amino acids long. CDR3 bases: TGTGCCAGCAGATCCGTGGGGCCAAGGGAAAAACTGTTTTTT. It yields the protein CASRSVGPREKLFF.

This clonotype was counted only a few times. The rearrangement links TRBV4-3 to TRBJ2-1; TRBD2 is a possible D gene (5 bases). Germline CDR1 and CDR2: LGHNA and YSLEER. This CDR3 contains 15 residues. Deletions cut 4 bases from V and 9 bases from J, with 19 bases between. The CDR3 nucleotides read TGCGCCAGCAGCCGAGGGTCAATACGTCCGGGTGAGCAGTTCTTC. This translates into CASSRGSIRPGEQFF.

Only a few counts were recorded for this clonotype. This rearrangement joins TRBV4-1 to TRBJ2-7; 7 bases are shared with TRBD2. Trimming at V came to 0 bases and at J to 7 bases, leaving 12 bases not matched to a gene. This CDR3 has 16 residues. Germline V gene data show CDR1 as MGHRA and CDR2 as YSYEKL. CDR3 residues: CASSQDDGGGDLEQYF. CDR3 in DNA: TGCGCCAGCAGCCAAGATGATGGCGGGGGTGACCTTGAGCAGTACTTC.

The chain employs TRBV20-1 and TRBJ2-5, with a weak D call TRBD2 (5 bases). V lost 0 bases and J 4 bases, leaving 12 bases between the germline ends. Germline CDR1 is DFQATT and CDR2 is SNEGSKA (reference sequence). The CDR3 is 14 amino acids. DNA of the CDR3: TGCAGTGCTAGAGATTCCCAGCGGACAGAGACCCAGTACTTC. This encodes CSARDSQRTETQYF.

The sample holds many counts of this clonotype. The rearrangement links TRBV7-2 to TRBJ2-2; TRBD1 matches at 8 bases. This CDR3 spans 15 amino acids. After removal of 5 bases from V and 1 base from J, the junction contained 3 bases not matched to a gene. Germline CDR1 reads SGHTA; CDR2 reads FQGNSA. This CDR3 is CASSPQGGNTGELFF. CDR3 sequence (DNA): TGTGCCAGCAGCCCACAGGGGGGGAACACCGGGGAGCTGTTTTTT.

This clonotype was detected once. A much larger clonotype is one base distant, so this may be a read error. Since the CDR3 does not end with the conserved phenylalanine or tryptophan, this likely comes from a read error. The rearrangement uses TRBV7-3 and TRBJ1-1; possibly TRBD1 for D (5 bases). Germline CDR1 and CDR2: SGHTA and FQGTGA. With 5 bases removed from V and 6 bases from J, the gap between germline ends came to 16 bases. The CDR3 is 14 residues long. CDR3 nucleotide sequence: TGTGCCAGCAGCCCGGTATATGGGACCGCTGAAGCTTTCTCT. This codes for CASSPVYGTAEAFS.

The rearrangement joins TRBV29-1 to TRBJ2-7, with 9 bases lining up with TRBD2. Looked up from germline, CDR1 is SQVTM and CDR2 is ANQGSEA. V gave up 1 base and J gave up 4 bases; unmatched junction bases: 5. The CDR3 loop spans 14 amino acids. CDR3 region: CSVEGAGGSYEQYF. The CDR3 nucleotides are TGCAGCGTTGAAGGGGCGGGAGGGTCATACGAGCAGTACTTC.

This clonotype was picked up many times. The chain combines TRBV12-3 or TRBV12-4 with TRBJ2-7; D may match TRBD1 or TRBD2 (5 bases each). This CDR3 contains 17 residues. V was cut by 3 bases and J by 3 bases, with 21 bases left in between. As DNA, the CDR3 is TGTGCCAGCAGTTTGGGGAGTGGTGGGGGACGGGGCTACGAGCAGTACTTC. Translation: CASSLGSGGGRGYEQYF.

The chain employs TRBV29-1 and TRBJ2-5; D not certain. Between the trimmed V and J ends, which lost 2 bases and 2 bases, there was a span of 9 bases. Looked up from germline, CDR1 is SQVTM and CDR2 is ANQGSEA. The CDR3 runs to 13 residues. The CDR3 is CSVELPVQETQYF. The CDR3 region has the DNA TGCAGCGTTGAACTTCCGGTACAAGAGACCCAGTACTTC.

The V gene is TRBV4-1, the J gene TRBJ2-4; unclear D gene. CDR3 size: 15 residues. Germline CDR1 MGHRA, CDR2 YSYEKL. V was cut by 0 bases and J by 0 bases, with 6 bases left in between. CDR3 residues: CASSQEVLAKNIQYF. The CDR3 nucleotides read TGCGCCAGCAGCCAAGAGGTCTTAGCCAAAAACATTCAGTACTTC.

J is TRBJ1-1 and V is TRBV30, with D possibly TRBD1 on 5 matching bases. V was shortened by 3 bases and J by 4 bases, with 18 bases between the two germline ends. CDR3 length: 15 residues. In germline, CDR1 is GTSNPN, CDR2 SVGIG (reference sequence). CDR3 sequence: CAWSPGEGRFTEAFF. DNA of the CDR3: TGTGCCTGGAGCCCCGGTGAGGGACGGTTCACTGAAGCTTTCTTT.

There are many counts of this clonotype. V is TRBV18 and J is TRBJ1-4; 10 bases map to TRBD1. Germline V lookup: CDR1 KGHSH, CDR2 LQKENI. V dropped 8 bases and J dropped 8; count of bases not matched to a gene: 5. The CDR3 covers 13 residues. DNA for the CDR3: TGTGCCAGCGCGACAGGGGGCGGAGAAAAACTGTTTTTT. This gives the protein CASATGGGEKLFF.

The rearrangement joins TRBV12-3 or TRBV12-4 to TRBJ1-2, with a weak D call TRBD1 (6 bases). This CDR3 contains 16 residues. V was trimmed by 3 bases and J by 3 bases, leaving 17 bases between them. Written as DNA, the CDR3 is TGTGCCAGCAGTTTGAACCGGGACACCACCCACTATGGCTACACCTTC. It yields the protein CASSLNRDTTHYGYTF.

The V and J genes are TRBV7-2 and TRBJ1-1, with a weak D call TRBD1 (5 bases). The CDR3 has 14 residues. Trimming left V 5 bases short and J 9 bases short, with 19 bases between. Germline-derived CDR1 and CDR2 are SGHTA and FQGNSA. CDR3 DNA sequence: TGTGCCAGCAGCCCAGAGGGACGAAGGGCCCAAGCTTTCTTT. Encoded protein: CASSPEGRRAQAFF.

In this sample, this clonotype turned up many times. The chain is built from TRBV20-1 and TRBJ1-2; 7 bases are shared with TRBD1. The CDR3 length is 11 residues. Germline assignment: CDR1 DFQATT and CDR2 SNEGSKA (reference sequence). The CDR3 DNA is TGCAGCGCAGACAGGGACTATGGCTACACCTTC. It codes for CSADRDYGYTF.

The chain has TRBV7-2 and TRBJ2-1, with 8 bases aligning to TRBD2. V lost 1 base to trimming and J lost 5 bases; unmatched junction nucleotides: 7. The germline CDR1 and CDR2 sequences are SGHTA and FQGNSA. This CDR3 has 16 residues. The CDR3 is CASSLVQAGVHNEQFF. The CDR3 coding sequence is TGTGCCAGCAGCTTAGTCCAAGCGGGAGTTCACAATGAGCAGTTCTTC. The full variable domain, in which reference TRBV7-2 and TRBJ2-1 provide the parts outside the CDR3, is GAGVSQSPSNKVTEKGKDVELRCDPISGHTALYWYRQSLGQGLEFLIYFQGNSAPDKSGLPSDRFSAERTGGSVSTLTIQRTQQEDSAVYLCASSLVQAGVHNEQFFGPGTRLTVL.

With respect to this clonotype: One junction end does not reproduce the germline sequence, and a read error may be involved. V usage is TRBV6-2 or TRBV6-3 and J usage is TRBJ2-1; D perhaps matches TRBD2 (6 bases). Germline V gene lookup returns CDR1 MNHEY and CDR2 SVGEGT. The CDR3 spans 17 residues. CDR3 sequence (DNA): TGTGCCAGCAGTCCCCTGGATCGTACTAGCTTCTCCTCTGAGGAGTTCTTC. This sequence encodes CASSPLDRTSFSSEEFF.

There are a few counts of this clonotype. DNA for the CDR3: TGCAGTGCTAGATTGTTCGGGAGCAGCTCCTACAATGAGCAGTTCTTC. Protein product: CSARLFGSSSYNEQFF. V is TRBV20-1 and J is TRBJ2-1, with D possibly matching TRBD2 (6 bases). The germline CDR1 and CDR2 sequences are DFQATT and SNEGSKA (reference sequence). Trimming stripped 2 bases from V and 0 bases from J, with 14 bases between. The CDR3 has 16 residues.

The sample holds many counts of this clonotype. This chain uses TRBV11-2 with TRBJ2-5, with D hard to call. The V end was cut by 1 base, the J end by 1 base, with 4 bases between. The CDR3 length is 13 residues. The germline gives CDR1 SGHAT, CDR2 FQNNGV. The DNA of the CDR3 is TGTGCCAGCAGCTTAGCCCCCCAAGAGACCCAGTACTTC. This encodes CASSLAPQETQYF. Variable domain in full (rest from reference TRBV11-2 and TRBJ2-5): EAGVAQSPRYKIIEKRQSVAFWCNPISGHATLYWYQQILGQGPKLLIQFQNNGVVDDSQLPKDRFSAERLKGVDSTLKIQPAKLEDSAVYLCASSLAPQETQYFGPGTRLLVL.

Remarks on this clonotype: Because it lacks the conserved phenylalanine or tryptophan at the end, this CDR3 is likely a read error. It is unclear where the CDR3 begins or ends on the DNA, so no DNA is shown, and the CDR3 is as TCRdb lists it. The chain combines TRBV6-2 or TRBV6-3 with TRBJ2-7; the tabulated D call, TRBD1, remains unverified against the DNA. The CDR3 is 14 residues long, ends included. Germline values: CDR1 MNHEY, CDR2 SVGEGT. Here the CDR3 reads CASSKQENTGTGLI.

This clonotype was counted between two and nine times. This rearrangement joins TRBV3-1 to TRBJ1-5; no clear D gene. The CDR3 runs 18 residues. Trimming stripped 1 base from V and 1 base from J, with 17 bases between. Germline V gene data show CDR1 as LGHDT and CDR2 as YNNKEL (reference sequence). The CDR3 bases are TGTGCCAGCAGCCAAGGTGCCCTCGGCCCCGGGAGCAATCAGCCCCAGCATTTT. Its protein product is CASSQGALGPGSNQPQHF.

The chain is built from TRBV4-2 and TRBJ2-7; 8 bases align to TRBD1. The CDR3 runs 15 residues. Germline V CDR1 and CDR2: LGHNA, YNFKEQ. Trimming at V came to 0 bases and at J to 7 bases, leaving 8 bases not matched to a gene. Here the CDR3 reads CASSQDWEQGGEQYF. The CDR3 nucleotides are TGTGCCAGCAGCCAAGATTGGGAACAGGGGGGAGAGCAGTACTTC.

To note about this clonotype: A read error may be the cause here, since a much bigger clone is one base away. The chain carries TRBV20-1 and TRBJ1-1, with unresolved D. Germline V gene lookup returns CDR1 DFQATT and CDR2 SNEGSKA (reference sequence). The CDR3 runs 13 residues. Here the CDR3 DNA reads TGCAGTGCTTGGGCGGCCCGAGGAACTGAAGCTCTCTTT. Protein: CSAWAARGTEALF.

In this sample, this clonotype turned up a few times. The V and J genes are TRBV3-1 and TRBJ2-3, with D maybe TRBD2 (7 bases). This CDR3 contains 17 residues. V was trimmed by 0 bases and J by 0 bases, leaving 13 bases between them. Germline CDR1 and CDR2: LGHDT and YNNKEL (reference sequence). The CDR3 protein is CASSQDQRGGSTDTQYF. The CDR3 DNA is TGTGCCAGCAGCCAAGATCAGAGGGGGGGTAGCACAGATACGCAGTATTTT.